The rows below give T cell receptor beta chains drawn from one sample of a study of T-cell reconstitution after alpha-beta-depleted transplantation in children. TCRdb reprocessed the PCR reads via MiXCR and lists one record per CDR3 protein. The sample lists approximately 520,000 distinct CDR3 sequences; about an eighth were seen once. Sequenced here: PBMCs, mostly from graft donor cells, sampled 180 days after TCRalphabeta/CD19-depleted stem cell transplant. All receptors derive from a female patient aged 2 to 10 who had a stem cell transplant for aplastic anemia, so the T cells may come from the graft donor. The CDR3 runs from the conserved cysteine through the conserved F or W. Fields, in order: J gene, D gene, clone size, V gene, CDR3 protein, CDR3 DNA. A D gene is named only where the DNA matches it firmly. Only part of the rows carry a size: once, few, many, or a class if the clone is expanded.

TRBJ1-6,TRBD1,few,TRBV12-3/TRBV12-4,CASSPGQEGSYNSPLHF,TGTGCCAGCAGCCCCGGACAGGAGGGCTCCTATAATTCACCCCTCCACTTT
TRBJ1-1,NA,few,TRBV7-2,CASRDGNTEAFF,TGTGCCAGCAGGGACGGTAACACTGAAGCTTTCTTT
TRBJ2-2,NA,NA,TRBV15,CATSIAPRPRETRTGELFF,TGTGCCACCAGCATTGCCCCGAGGCCCAGGGAAACGCGCACCGGGGAGCTGTTTTTT
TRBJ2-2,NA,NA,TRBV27,CASSLWTKSTTGELFF,TGTGCCAGCAGTTTGTGGACAAAGTCGACCACCGGGGAGCTGTTTTTT
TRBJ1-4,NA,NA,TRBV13,CASSPTRTRGTNEKLFF,TGTGCCAGCAGCCCCACCCGGACCCGGGGAACTAATGAAAAACTGTTTTTT
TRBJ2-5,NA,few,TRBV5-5,CASRLGAEETQYF,TGTGCCAGCAGGCTAGGAGCAGAGGAGACCCAGTACTTC
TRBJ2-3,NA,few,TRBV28,CASSLLATIGDTQYF,TGTGCCAGCAGTTTACTAGCAACCATCGGAGATACGCAGTATTTT
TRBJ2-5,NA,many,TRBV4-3,CASSHDSETQYF,TGCGCCAGCAGCCATGACTCAGAGACCCAGTACTTC
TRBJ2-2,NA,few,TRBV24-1,CATSDKNTGELFF,TGTGCCACCAGTGATAAGAACACCGGGGAGCTGTTTTTT
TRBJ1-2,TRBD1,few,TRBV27,CASSPHPGQGRYGYTF,TGTGCCAGCAGTCCCCACCCCGGACAGGGGAGATATGGCTACACCTTC
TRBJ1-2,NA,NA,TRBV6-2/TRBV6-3,CASRPDRLHGYTF,TGTGCCAGCAGACCCGACAGACTTCATGGCTACACCTTC
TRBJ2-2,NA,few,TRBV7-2,CASRPPYGNTGELFF,TGTGCCAGCAGGCCTCCGTATGGGAACACCGGGGAGCTGTTTTTT
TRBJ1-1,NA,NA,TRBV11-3,CASSLESGRDTEAFF,TGTGCCAGCAGCTTAGAATCCGGCAGGGACACTGAAGCTTTCTTT
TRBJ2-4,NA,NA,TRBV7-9,CASSLESRGTNIQYF,TGTGCCAGCAGCTTAGAATCGAGGGGGACAAACATTCAGTACTTC
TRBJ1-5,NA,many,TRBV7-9,CASSRGAVSNQPQHF,TGTGCCAGCAGCCGGGGGGCAGTTAGCAATCAGCCCCAGCATTTT
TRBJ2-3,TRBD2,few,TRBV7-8,CASRGGKRGVDTQYF,TGTGCCAGCAGAGGTGGAAAGCGGGGTGTCGATACGCAGTATTTT
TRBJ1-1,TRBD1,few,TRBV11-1,CASSENRGRLGWDTEAFF,TGTGCCAGCAGCGAAAACAGGGGGCGCCTGGGGTGGGACACTGAAGCTTTCTTT
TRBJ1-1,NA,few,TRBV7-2,CASSSPWSRGDTEAFF,TGTGCCAGCAGCTCCCCTTGGAGCCGGGGGGACACTGAAGCTTTCTTT
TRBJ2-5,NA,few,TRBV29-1,CSTLWPYQETQYF,TGCAGCACCCTATGGCCGTACCAAGAGACCCAGTACTTC
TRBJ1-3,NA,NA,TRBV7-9,CASSQRGGSAAGNTIYF,TGTGCCAGCAGCCAAAGGGGGGGGTCGGCGGCGGGAAACACCATATATTTT
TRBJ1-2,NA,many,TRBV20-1,CSARVQTYNYGYTF,TGCAGTGCTAGAGTACAGACATATAACTATGGCTACACCTTC
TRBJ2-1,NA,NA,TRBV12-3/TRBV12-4,CGSTLGGYNEQFF,TGTGGCAGCACCCTGGGGGGCTACAATGAGCAGTTCTTC
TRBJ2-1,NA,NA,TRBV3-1,CASSWGVETPLYNEQFF,TGTGCCAGCAGCTGGGGAGTAGAGACCCCGCTTTACAATGAGCAGTTCTTC
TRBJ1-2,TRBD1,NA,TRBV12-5,CASVPPSGTGVF,TGTGCTAGTGTTCCCCCCTCCGGGACAGGAGTATTC
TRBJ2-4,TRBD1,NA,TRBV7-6,CASSPGQGRGPKNIQYF,TGTGCCAGCAGCCCCGGACAGGGACGGGGACCCAAAAACATTCAGTACTTC
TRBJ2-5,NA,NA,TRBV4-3,CASSQDTGLQETQYF,TGCGCCAGCAGCCAAGATACGGGACTCCAAGAGACCCAGTACTTC
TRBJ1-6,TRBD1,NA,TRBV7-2,CASSHVGQVNSPLHF,TGTGCCAGCAGCCACGTGGGACAGGTCAATTCACCCCTCCACTTT
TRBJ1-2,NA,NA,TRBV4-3,CASSPSSGGYGYTF,TGCGCCAGCAGCCCTTCTTCTGGGGGCTATGGCTACACCTTC